The following is a T cell receptor beta chain sequence with its context. Its target is not known. This sample stems from a study of CXCR3-negative and CXCR3-positive naive CD8 T cells. The study, taken as a whole, reports: Each naive subset displayed comparably high diversity, whereas memory CD8+ cells displayed much lower diversity. In CXCR3-positive naive cells, the TRB CDR3s were more hydrophobic than in CXCR3-negative naive cells. For naive cells, CXCR3-negative and CXCR3-positive subsets had similar TRBV-TRBJ usage; for memory cells, usage differed.

The germline V gene has CDR1 SGHRS and CDR2 YFSETQ. This CDR3 has 12 amino acids. The libraries of TRB cDNA were prepared using 5' RACE with UMI labels. After re-calling the 5' RACE reads, TCRdb lists one entry per CDR3 protein, DNA absent. This sample contains just under 90,000 distinct CDR3 sequences. The clonotype originates from a human donor in good health. Some clones in this sample may be carry-over from other donors' samples. Input material: naive CXCR3+ CD8+ T cells from blood. Regarding subset: CD45RO-CCR7+CD27+CD95- naive CD8+ T cells expressing CXCR3 (TNR3+). The J gene is TRBJ1-1, the V gene TRBV5-1; TCRdb proposes TRBD1, but this gene call is untestable without DNA. CDR3 in amino acids: CASRQGGTEAFF. Complete variable domain (other parts from reference TRBV5-1 and TRBJ1-1): KAGVTQTPRYLIKTRGQQVTLSCSPISGHRSVSWYQQTPGQGLQFLFEYFSETQRNKGNFPGRFSGRQFSNSRSEMNVSTLELGDSALYLCASRQGGTEAFFGQGTRLTVV.